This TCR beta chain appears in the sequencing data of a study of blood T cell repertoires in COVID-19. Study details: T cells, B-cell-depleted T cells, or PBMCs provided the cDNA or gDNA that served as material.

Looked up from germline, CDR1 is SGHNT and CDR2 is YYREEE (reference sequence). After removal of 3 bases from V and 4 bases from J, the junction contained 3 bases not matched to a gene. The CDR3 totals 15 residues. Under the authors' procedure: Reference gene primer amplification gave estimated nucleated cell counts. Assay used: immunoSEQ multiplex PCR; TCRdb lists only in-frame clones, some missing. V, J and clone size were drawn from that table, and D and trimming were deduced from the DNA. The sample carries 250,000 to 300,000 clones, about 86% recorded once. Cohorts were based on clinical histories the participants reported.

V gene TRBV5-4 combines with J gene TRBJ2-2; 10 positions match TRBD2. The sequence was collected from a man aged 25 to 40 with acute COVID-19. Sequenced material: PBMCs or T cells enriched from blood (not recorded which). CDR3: CASSSRTSGTGELFF. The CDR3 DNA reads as TGTGCCAGCAGCTCGAGGACTAGCGGCACCGGGGAGCTGTTTTTT.